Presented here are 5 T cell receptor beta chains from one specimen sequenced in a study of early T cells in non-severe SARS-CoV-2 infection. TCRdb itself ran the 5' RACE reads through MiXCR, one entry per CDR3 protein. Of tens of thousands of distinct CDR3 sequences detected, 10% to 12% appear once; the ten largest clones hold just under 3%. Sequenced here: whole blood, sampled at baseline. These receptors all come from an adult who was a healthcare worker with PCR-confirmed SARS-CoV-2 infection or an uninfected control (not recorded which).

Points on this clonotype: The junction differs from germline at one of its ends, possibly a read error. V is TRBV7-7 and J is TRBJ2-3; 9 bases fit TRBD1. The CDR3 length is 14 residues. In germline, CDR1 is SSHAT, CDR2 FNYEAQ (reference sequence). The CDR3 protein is CASSLGQGTDTQYF. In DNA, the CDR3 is TGTGCTAGCAGCTTAGGACAGGGGACAGATACGCAGTATTTT.

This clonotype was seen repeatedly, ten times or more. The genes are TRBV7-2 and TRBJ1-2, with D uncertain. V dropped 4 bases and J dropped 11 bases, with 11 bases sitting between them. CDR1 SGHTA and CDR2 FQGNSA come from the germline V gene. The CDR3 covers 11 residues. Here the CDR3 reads CASSWKLWYTF. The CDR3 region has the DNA TGTGCCAGCAGCTGGAAACTATGGTACACCTTC.

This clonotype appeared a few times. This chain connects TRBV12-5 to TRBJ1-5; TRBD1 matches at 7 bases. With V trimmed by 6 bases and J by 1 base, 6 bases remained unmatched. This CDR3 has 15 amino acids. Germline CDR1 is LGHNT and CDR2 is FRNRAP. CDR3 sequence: CASGRDRASNQPQHF. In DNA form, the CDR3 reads TGTGCTAGTGGCCGCGACAGGGCAAGCAATCAGCCCCAGCATTTT. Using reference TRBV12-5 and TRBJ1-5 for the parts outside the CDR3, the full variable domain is DARVTQTPRHKVTEMGQEVTMRCQPILGHNTVFWYRQTMMQGLELLAYFRNRAPLDDSGMPKDRFSAEMPDATLATLKIQPSEPRDSAVYFCASGRDRASNQPQHFGDGTRLSIL.

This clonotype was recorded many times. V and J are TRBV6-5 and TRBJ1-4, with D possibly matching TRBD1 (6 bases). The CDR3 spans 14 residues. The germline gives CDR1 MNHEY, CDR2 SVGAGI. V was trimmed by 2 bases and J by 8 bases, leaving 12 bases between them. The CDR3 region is CASSYAGGAEKLFF. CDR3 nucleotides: TGTGCCAGCAGTTACGCCGGGGGCGCGGAAAAACTGTTTTTT.

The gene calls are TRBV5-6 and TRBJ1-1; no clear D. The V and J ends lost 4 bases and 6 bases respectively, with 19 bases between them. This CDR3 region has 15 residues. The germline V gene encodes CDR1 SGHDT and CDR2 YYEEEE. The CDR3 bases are TGTGCCAGCAGCCATACCGGCCCCCGGGAGGCTGAAGCTTTCTTT. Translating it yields CASSHTGPREAEAFF.